A single sample is the source of the 18 T cell receptor beta chains below, sequenced in a study of blood T cell repertoires in COVID-19. Produced via immunoSEQ multiplex PCR; TCRdb's table is partial and in-frame only. The table includes around 300,000 clones, 80% to 95% detected once. Material: peripheral blood. These receptors were taken from a woman in her 30s with COVID-19, enrolled during active disease.

This chain uses TRBV2 with TRBJ2-5; 9 bases line up with TRBD2. The germline V gene encodes CDR1 SNHLY and CDR2 FYNNEI. The CDR3 runs to 12 residues. J lost 7 bases, V lost 6 bases, and 3 bases had no gene match. The CDR3 here is CASSAGGGTQYF. CDR3 nucleotides: TGTGCCAGCAGCGCGGGAGGGGGGACCCAGTACTTC.

The rearrangement links TRBV10-2 to TRBJ2-7; 7 nucleotides line up with TRBD1. From germline, CDR1 is WSHSY and CDR2 SAAADI. V shed 4 bases, J shed 2 bases, and the junction held 5 bases outside the gene matches. This CDR3 spans 14 amino acids. Here the CDR3 reads CASSVGQGAYEQYF. CDR3 coding DNA: TGCGCCAGCAGTGTCGGCCAGGGGGCCTACGAGCAGTACTTC.

The chain carries TRBV5-5 and TRBJ1-6; D gene unclear. Germline V CDR1 and CDR2: SGHKS, YYEKEE (reference sequence). V lost 2 bases, J lost 9 bases, and 9 bases lay in between. The CDR3 totals 13 residues. For the CDR3, the DNA is TGTGCCAGCAGCTTCGACCCGGGTTCACCCCTCCACTTT. Its protein is CASSFDPGSPLHF.

CDR3 amino acids: CASSYGGAWNQPQHF. In nucleotides, the CDR3 is TGTGCCAGCAGTTACGGGGGGGCGTGGAATCAGCCCCAGCATTTT. This sequence joins TRBV6-5 and TRBJ1-5; tentatively, D is TRBD1 (6 bases). Germline CDR1 and CDR2: MNHEY and SVGAGI. CDR3 length: 15 residues. V shed 2 bases and J shed 4 bases, with 12 bases lying between them.

This chain uses TRBV4-1 with TRBJ2-3, with TRBD2 identical over 7 bases. The germline V gene encodes CDR1 MGHRA and CDR2 YSYEKL. CDR3 length equals 14 residues. Germline trimming cut 3 bases from V and 2 bases from J; bases unmatched to any gene: 2. Written as DNA, the CDR3 is TGCGCCAGCAGCCAGACTAGCCACACAGATACGCAGTATTTT. Its protein is CASSQTSHTDTQYF.

This clone was seen more than once but under ten times. This chain links TRBV27 with TRBJ2-7; D gene ambiguous. Trimming removed 2 bases from V and 2 bases from J, with 10 bases in between. CDR1 is MNHEY, CDR2 SMNVEV, per germline (reference sequence). The CDR3 extends over 14 amino acids. CDR3 nucleotide sequence: TGTGCCAGCAGTTTACGCGGCGGAACCTACGAGCAGTACTTC. Protein sequence: CASSLRGGTYEQYF.

This clone appeared once. The CDR3 loop reads CASSRQASGSRYNEQFF. CDR3 nucleotide sequence: TGTGCCAGCAGTCGTCAGGCTAGCGGGAGTAGATACAATGAGCAGTTCTTC. V usage is TRBV6-6 and J usage is TRBJ2-1; 10 bases align to TRBD2. The CDR3 spans 17 residues. The germline V gene has CDR1 MNHNY and CDR2 SVGAGI (reference sequence). V was pared by 5 bases and J by 4 bases, with 11 bases of the junction left unmatched.

The rearrangement joins TRBV29-1 to TRBJ2-5; D is uncertain. The CDR3 is 13 amino acids. V was trimmed by 6 bases and J by 5 bases, leaving 16 bases between them. The germline V gene has CDR1 SQVTM and CDR2 ANQGSEA. CDR3 sequence: CSVEPSSGETQYF. As DNA, the CDR3 is TGCAGCGTCGAACCTAGTTCCGGTGAGACCCAGTACTTC.

The chain uses TRBV2 and TRBJ1-5; D gene unclear. Trimming removed 8 bases at V and 3 bases at J, with 17 bases between. Germline CDR1 SNHLY, CDR2 FYNNEI. The CDR3 length is 15 residues. The CDR3 is CASWEGSMDNQPQHF. The CDR3 DNA follows: TGTGCCAGCTGGGAGGGCAGCATGGACAATCAGCCCCAGCATTTT.

The V gene is TRBV5-1, the J gene TRBJ2-4; D may be TRBD2 (6 bases). V lost 1 base and J lost 8, with 13 bases in between. Germline V CDR1 and CDR2: SGHRS, YFSETQ. The CDR3 totals 14 residues. CDR3 nucleotide sequence: TGCGCCAGCAGCTTGACGGGGGTCGTAGACATTCAGTACTTC. It specifies CASSLTGVVDIQYF.

The CDR3 is CASSVDGVGAGGEKLFF. The DNA of the CDR3 is TGTGCCAGCAGCGTAGACGGTGTCGGGGCCGGGGGAGAAAAACTGTTTTTT. This chain connects TRBV9 to TRBJ1-4; tentatively, D is TRBD1 (5 bases). Germline V CDR1 and CDR2: SGDLS, YYNGEE. CDR3 length equals 17 residues. With 0 bases removed from V and 8 bases from J, the gap between germline ends came to 20 bases.

This clone was found once. The J gene is TRBJ1-1, the V gene TRBV6-4; D is possibly TRBD1 (6 bases). Germline lookup yields CDR1 MRHNA and CDR2 SNTAGT. The CDR3 contains 14 residues. V was trimmed by 6 bases and J by 3 bases, leaving 14 bases between them. The CDR3: CASRQGGKDTEAFF. DNA of the CDR3: TGTGCCAGCAGGCAAGGGGGTAAGGACACTGAAGCTTTCTTT.

The chain carries TRBV4-3 and TRBJ2-3; 7 bases align to TRBD2. With 0 bases clipped from V and 6 bases from J, the junction kept 18 bases outside the gene matches. From germline, CDR1 is LGHNA and CDR2 YSLEER. This CDR3 has 19 residues. CDR3 region: CASSQDPPYRGGLEDTQYF. The CDR3 nucleotides read TGCGCCAGCAGCCAAGACCCCCCTTACCGGGGAGGGTTAGAGGATACGCAGTATTTT.

This clone was seen once. This rearrangement joins TRBV5-4 to TRBJ2-3; TRBD2 is a possible D gene (5 bases). The CDR3 is 14 amino acids. The V gene's germline CDR1 is SGHNT and CDR2 YYREEE (reference sequence). With 0 bases removed from V and 6 bases from J, the gap between germline ends came to 11 bases. The CDR3 region has the DNA TGTGCCAGCAGCTTGGGAGGGTTCGGGGATACGCAGTATTTT. This gives the protein CASSLGGFGDTQYF.

This chain links TRBV3-1 (or the pseudogene TRBV3-2) with TRBJ2-1; 7 nucleotides match TRBD2. J gave up 3 bases and V 8 bases, and 13 bases lay outside the gene matches. The CDR3 totals 16 residues. CDR1 and CDR2 (germline): LGHDT, YNNKEL (reference sequence). This CDR3 reads CASRLGWGGSYNEQFF. CDR3 in DNA: TGTGCCAGCCGCCTGGGTTGGGGGGGGAGCTACAATGAGCAGTTCTTC.

This chain links TRBV10-1 with TRBJ2-1; TRBD1 might be the D (6 bases). Germline V gives CDR1 WNHNN, CDR2 SYGVQD (reference sequence). The CDR3 has 16 residues. V gave up 2 bases and J gave up 5 bases, with 16 bases separating them. DNA for the CDR3: TGCGCCAGCAGTGAGGGGGACACGGCCAGGGACAATGAGCAGTTCTTC. Translating it yields CASSEGDTARDNEQFF.

The rearrangement joins TRBV2 to TRBJ1-5; 8 nucleotides line up with TRBD1. Germline V lookup: CDR1 SNHLY, CDR2 FYNNEI. J was trimmed by 6 bases and V by 5 bases; bases with no gene match: 6. The CDR3 is 14 amino acids. CDR3 sequence reads: CASSPGQGGQPQHF. For the CDR3, the DNA is TGTGCCAGCAGTCCCGGACAGGGAGGTCAGCCCCAGCATTTT.

The J gene is TRBJ2-3, the V gene TRBV3-1 (or the pseudogene TRBV3-2); weak D call: TRBD2 (5 bases). This CDR3 region has 15 residues. Deletions cut 3 bases from V and 2 bases from J, with 12 bases between. Germline loops: CDR1 LGHDT, CDR2 YNNKEL (reference sequence). CDR3 sequence reads: CASSHQAANTDTQYF. The CDR3 DNA follows: TGTGCCAGCAGCCACCAAGCGGCTAACACAGATACGCAGTATTTT.